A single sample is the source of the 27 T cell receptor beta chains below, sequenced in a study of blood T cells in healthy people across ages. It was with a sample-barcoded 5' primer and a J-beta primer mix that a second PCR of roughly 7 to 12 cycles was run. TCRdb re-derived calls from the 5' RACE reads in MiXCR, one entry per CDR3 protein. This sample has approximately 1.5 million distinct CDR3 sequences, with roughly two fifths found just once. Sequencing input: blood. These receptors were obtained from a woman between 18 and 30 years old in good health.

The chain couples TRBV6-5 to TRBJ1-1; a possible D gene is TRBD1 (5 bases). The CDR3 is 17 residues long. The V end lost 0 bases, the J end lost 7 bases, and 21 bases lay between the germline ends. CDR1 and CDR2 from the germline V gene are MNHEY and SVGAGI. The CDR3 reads CASSYSFEVQVGLEAFF. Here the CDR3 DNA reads TGTGCCAGCAGTTACTCGTTTGAAGTGCAGGTGGGGCTTGAAGCTTTCTTT.

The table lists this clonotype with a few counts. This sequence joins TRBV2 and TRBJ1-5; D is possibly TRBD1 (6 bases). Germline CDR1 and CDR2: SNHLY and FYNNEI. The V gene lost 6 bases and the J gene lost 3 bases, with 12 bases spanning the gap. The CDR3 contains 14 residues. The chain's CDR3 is CASREGHANQPQHF. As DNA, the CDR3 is TGTGCCAGCAGAGAGGGACACGCCAATCAGCCCCAGCATTTT.

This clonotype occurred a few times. CDR3 bases: TGTGCCAGCATCCTCGGGGGGAGTCGGCCCCAGCATTTT. This codes for CASILGGSRPQHF. The genes are TRBV21-1 and TRBJ1-5; TRBD1, the table's D call, lacks a check against the DNA. TRBV21-1 is reported as a pseudogene. The CDR3 contains 13 residues.

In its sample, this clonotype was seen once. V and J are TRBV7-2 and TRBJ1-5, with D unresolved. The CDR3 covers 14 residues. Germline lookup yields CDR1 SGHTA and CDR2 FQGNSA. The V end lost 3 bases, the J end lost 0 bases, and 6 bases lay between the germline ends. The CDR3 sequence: CASSFEVSNQPQHF. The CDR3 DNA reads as TGTGCCAGCAGCTTTGAGGTTAGCAATCAGCCCCAGCATTTT.

CDR3 region: CASSQPFLGTQYF. Written as DNA, the CDR3 is TGTGCCAGCAGCCAACCCTTTTTAGGTACGCAGTATTTT. The rearrangement joins TRBV3-1 to TRBJ2-3, with D uncertain. The germline V gene encodes CDR1 LGHDT and CDR2 YNNKEL (reference sequence). The CDR3 has 13 amino acids. V was clipped by 2 bases and J by 8 bases, with 11 bases between them.

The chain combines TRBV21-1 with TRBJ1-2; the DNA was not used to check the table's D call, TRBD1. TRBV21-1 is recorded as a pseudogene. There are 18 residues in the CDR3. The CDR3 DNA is TGTGCCAGCAGCAAAGGGTCCCCGGGCCAGACTAATAACTATGGCTACACCTTC. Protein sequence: CASSKGSPGQTNNYGYTF.

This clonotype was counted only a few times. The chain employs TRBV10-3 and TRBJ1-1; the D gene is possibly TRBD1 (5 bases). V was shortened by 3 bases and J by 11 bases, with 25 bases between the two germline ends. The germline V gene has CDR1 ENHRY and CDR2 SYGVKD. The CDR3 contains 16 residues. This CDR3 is CAISDPARAVSVSAFF. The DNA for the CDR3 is TGTGCCATCAGTGACCCGGCCAGGGCGGTATCCGTTTCTGCTTTCTTT.

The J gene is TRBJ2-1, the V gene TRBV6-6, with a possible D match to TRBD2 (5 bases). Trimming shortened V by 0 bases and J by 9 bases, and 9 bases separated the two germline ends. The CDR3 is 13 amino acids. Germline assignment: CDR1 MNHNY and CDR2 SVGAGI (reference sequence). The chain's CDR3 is CASSYSRGFEQFF. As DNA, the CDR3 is TGTGCCAGCAGTTACTCGAGAGGGTTTGAGCAGTTCTTC.

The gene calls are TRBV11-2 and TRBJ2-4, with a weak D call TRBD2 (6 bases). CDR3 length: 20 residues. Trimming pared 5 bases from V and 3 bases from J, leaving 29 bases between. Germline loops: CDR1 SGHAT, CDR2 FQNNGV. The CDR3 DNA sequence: TGTGCCAGCAGCCACCTAAGGGCCCGGGGACTTCGGTTGGGCAAAAACATTCAGTACTTC. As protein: CASSHLRARGLRLGKNIQYF.

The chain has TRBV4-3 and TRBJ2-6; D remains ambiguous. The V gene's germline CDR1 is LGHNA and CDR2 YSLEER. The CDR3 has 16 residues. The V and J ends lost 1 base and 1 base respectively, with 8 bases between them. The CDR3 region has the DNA TGCGCCAGCAGCCAAGTCATAGGGTCTGGGGCCAACGTCCTGACTTTC. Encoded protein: CASSQVIGSGANVLTF.

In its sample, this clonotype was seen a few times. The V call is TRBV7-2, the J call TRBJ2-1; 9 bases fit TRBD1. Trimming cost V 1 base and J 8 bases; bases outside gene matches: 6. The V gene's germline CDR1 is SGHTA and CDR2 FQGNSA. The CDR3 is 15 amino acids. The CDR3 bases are TGTGCCAGCAGCTTAGAGGGACAGGGTACATATGAGCAGTTCTTC. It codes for CASSLEGQGTYEQFF.

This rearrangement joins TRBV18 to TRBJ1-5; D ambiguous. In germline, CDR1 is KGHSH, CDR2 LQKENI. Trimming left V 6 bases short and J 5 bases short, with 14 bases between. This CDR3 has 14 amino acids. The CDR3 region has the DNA TGTGCCAGCTCTCTATCCGGGCCCGATCAGCCCCAGCATTTT. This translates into CASSLSGPDQPQHF.

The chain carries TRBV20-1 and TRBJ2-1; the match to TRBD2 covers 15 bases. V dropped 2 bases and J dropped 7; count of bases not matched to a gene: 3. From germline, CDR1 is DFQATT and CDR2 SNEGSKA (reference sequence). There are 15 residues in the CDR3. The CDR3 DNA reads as TGCAGTGCTAGAACTGGGACTAGCGGGAGGAATGAGCAGTTCTTC. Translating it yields CSARTGTSGRNEQFF.

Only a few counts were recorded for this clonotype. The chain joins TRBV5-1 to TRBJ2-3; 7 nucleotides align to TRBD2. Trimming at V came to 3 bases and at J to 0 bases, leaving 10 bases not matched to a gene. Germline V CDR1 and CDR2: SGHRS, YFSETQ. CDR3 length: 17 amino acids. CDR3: CASSSYSRGISTDTQYF. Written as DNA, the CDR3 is TGCGCCAGCAGCTCTTACTCGCGGGGGATCAGCACAGATACGCAGTATTTT.

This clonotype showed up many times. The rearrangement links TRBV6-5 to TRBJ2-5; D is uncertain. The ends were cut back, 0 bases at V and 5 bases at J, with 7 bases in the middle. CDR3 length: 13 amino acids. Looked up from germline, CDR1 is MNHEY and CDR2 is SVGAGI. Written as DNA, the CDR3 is TGTGCCAGCAGTTACTCTCGTGGGGAGACCCAGTACTTC. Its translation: CASSYSRGETQYF.

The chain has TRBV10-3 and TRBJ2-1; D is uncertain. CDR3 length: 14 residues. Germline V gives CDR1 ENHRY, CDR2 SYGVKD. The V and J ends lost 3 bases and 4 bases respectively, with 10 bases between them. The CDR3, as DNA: TGTGCCATCAGTGACGAAGATATTTACAATGAGCAGTTCTTC. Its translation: CAISDEDIYNEQFF.

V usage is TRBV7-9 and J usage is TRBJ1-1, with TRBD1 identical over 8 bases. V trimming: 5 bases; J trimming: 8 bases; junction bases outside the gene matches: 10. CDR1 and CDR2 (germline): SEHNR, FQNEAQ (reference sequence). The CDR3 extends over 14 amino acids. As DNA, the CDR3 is TGTGCCAGCAGCCTTGGACAGGGTGTAAACGAAGCTTTCTTT. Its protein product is CASSLGQGVNEAFF.

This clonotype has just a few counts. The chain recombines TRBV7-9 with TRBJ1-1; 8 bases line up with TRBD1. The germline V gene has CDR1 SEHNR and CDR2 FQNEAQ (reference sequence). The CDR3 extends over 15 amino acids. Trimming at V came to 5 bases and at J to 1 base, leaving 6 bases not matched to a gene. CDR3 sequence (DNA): TGTGCCAGCAGCAACCGGGACAGGACGAACACTGAAGCTTTCTTT. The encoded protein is CASSNRDRTNTEAFF.

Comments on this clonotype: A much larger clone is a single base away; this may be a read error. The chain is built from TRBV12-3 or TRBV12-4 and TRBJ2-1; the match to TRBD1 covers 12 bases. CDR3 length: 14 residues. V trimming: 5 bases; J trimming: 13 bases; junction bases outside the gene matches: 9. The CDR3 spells CASSGDRGQIIQFF. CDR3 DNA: TGTGCCAGCAGTGGGGACAGGGGGCAGATCATTCAGTTCTTC.

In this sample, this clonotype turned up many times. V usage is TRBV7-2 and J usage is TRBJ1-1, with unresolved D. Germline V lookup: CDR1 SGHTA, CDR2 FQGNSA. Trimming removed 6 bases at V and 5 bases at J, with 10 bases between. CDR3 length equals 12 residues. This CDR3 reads CASSLSRTEAFF. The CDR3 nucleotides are TGTGCCAGCAGTTTATCTAGAACTGAAGCTTTCTTT.

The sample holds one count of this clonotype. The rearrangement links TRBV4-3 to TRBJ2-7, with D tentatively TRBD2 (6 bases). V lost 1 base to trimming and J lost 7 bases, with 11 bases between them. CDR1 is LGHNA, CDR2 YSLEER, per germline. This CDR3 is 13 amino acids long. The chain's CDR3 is CASSQGEGGEQYF. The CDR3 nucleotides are TGCGCCAGCAGCCAAGGCGAGGGAGGAGAGCAGTACTTC.

CDR3 loop: CSARPTGKSNQPQHF. As DNA, the CDR3 is TGCAGTGCTAGACCGACAGGGAAAAGCAATCAGCCCCAGCATTTT. V and J are TRBV20-1 and TRBJ1-5, with 7 bases matching TRBD1. In germline, CDR1 is DFQATT, CDR2 SNEGSKA (reference sequence). J gave up 1 base and V 2 bases, and 5 bases lay outside the gene matches. The CDR3 spans 15 residues.

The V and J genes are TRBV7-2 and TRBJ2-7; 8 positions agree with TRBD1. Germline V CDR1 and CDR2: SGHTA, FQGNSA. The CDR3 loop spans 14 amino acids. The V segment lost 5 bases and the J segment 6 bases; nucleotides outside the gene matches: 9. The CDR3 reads CASSPFTGGSEQYF. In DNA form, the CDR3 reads TGTGCCAGCAGCCCCTTTACAGGGGGGTCCGAGCAGTACTTC.

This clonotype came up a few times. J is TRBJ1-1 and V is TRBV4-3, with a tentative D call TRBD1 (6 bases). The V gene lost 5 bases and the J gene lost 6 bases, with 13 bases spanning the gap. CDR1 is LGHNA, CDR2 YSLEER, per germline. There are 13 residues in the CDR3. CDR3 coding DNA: TGCGCCAGCAGCACACAGGGTCACGCTGAAGCTTTCTTT. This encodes CASSTQGHAEAFF.

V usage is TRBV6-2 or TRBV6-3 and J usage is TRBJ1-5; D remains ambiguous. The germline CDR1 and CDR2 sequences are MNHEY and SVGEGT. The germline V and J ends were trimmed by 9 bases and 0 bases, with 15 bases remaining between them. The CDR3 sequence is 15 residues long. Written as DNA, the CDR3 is TGTGCCAGTAAGCTGACCGGAATTAGCAATCAGCCCCAGCATTTT. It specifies CASKLTGISNQPQHF.

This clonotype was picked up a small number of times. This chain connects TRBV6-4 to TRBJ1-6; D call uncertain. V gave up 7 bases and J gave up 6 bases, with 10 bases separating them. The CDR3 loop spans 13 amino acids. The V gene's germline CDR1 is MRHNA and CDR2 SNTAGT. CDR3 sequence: CASISVVNSPLHF. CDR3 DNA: TGTGCCAGCATCTCGGTGGTTAATTCACCCCTCCACTTT.

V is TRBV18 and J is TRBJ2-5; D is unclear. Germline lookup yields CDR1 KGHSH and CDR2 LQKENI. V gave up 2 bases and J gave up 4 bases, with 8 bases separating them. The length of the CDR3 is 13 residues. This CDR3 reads CASSPMLGETQYF. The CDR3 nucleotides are TGTGCCAGCTCACCAATGCTCGGAGAGACCCAGTACTTC.